This T cell receptor beta chain was identified in a study of CD8 T cells in ankylosing spondylitis. In this sample, this clonotype turned up a few times. TCRdb analysed the 5' RACE reads with MiXCR anew, one entry per CDR3 protein. The sample lists approximately 150,000 distinct CDR3 sequences, around 45% occurring once. The V end lost 3 bases, the J end lost 4 bases, and 7 bases lay between the germline ends. In germline, CDR1 is SEHNR, CDR2 FQNEAQ (reference sequence). The CDR3 contains 12 residues. The source material was synovial fluid, either unsorted or a sorted T cell fraction (not recorded which). The sequence derives from a male donor with ankylosing spondylitis. The rearrangement joins TRBV7-9 to TRBJ2-7, with D unresolved. CDR3 in amino acids: CASSFMDYEQYF. CDR3 bases: TGTGCCAGCAGCTTTATGGATTACGAGCAGTACTTC. Full variable domain (rest looked up from reference TRBV7-9 and TRBJ2-7): DTGVSQNPRHKITKRGQNVTFRCDPISEHNRLYWYRQTLGQGPEFLTYFQNEAQLEKSRLLSDRFSAERPKGSFSTLEIQRTEQGDSAMYLCASSFMDYEQYFGPGTRLTVT.